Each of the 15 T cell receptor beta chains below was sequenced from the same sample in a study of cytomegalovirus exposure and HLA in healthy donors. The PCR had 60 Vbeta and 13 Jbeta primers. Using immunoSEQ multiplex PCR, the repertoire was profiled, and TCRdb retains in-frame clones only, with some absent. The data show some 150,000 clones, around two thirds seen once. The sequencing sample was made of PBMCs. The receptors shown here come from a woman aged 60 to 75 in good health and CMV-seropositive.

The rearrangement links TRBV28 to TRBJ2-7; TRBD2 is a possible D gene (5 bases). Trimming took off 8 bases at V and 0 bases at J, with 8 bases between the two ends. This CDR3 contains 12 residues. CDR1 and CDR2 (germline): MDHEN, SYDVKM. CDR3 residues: CASGRSSYEQYF. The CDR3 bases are TGTGCCAGCGGGAGATCCTCCTACGAGCAGTACTTC.

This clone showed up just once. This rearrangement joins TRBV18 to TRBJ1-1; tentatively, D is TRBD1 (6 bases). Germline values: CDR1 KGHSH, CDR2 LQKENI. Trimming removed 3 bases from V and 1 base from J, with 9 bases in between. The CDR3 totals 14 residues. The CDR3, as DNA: TGTGCCAGCTCACCGGGACACGGGAACACTGAAGCTTTCTTT. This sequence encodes CASSPGHGNTEAFF.

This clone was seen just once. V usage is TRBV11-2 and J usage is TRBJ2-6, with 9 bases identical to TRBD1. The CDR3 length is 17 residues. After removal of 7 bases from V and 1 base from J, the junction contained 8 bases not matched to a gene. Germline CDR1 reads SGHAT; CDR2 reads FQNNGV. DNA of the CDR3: TGTGCCAGCATCCGGGACAGGGTATTATCTGGGGCCAACGTCCTGACTTTC. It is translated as CASIRDRVLSGANVLTF.

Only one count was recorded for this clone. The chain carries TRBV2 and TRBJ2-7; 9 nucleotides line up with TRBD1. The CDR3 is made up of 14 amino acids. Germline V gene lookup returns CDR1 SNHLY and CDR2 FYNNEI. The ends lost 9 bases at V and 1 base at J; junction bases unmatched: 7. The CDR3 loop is CASMTGTGSYEQYF. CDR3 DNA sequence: TGTGCCAGTATGACCGGGACAGGGTCCTACGAGCAGTACTTC.

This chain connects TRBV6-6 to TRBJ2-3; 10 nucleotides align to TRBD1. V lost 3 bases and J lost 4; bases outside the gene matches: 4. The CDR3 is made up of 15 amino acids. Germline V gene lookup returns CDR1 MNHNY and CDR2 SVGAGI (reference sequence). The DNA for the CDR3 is TGTGCCAGCAGTTATGACGGACAGGGGGCAGATACGCAGTATTTT. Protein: CASSYDGQGADTQYF.

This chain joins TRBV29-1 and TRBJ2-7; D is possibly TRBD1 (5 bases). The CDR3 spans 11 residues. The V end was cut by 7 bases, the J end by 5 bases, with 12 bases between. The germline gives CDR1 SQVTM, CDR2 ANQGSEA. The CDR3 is CSAAQGNEQYF. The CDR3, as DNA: TGCAGCGCCGCGCAGGGAAACGAGCAGTACTTC.

The CDR3 reads CARIKRECSYEQYF. The DNA of the CDR3 is TGTGCAAGAATAAAGCGGGAGTGCTCCTACGAGCAGTACTTC. The V call is TRBV12-2, the J call TRBJ2-7; the D call TRBD2 from the table was never checked on the DNA. TRBV12-2 is reported as a pseudogene. The CDR3 is 14 amino acids.

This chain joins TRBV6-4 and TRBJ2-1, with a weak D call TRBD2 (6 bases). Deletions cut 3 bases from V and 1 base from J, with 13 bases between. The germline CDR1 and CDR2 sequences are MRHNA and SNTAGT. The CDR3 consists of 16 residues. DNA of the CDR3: TGTGCCAGCAGTGAGAGGGTTAGCGGTTCCTACAATGAGCAGTTCTTC. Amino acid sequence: CASSERVSGSYNEQFF.

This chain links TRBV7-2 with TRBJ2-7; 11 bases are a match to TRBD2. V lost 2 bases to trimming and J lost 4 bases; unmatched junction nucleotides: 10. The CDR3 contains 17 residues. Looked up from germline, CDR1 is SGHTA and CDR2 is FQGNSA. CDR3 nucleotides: TGTGCCAGCAGCTTAATAGCTAGCGGGAGGAGCCCTTACGAGCAGTACTTC. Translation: CASSLIASGRSPYEQYF.

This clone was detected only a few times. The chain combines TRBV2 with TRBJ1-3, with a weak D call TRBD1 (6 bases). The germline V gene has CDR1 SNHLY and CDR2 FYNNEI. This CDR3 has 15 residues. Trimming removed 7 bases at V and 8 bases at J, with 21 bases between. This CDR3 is CASTPTGNPVDTIYF. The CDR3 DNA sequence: TGTGCCAGCACTCCGACAGGTAACCCCGTGGACACCATATATTTT.

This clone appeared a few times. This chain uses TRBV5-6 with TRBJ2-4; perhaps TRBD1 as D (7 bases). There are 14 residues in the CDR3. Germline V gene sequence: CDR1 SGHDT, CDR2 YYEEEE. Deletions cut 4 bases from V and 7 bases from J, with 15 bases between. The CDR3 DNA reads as TGTGCCAGCAGCCCGAGGACAGGAGGGAACATTCAGTACTTC. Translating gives CASSPRTGGNIQYF.

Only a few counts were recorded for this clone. The CDR3 nucleotides read TGTGCCAGCAGTTTCCCTGGGCTTAAGCGGGGCAATCAGCCCCAGCATTTT. Amino acids: CASSFPGLKRGNQPQHF. The chain couples TRBV28 to TRBJ1-5, with D hard to call. Trimming shortened V by 3 bases and J by 2 bases, and 17 bases separated the two germline ends. The germline gives CDR1 MDHEN, CDR2 SYDVKM. The CDR3 is made up of 17 amino acids.

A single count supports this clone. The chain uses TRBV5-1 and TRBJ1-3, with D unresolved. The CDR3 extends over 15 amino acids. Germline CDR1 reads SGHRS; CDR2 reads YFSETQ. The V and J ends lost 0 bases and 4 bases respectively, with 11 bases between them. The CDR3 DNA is TGCGCCAGCAGCTTGGGGCGGCCGGGGGGAAACACCATATATTTT. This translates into CASSLGRPGGNTIYF.

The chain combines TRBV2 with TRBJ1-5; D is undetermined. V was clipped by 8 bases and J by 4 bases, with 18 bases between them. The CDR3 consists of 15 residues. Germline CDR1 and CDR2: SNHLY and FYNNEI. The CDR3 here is CASSEGKGGNQPQHF. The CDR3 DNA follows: TGTGCCAGCTCCGAGGGAAAGGGAGGAAATCAGCCCCAGCATTTT.

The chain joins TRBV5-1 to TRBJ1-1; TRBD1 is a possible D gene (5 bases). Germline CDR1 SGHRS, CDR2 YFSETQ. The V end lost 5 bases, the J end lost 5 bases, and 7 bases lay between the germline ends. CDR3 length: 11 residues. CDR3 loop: CASRGGTEAFF. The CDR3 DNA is TGCGCCAGCAGGGGGGGTACTGAAGCTTTCTTT. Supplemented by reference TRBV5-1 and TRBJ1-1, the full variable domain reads KAGVTQTPRYLIKTRGQQVTLSCSPISGHRSVSWYQQTPGQGLQFLFEYFSETQRNKGNFPGRFSGRQFSNSRSEMNVSTLELGDSALYLCASRGGTEAFFGQGTRLTVV.